This T cell receptor beta chain was sequenced during a study of blood T cells in healthy people across ages. Researchers isolated at least 6.5 million PBMCs per sample. RNA extraction gave at least 5 micrograms of total RNA per sample. With a J-beta primer mix and a sample-barcoded 5' primer, a second PCR ran about 7 to 12 cycles. Researchers report that a template-switch adaptor with 12 random nucleotides tagged each cDNA molecule. TCRdb re-derived calls from the 5' RACE reads in MiXCR, one entry per CDR3 protein. The profile shows some 1 million distinct CDR3 sequences, more than 35% of them singletons. CDR1 and CDR2 from the germline V gene are SGHRS and YFSETQ. Trimming left V 2 bases short and J 1 base short, with 9 bases between. This CDR3 is built from 15 residues.

The sample consisted of blood. This TCR derives from a woman aged 60-75 years in good health. V gene TRBV5-1 combines with J gene TRBJ2-2, with D hard to call. CDR3 DNA sequence: TGCGCCAGCAGCTTAAGTTCGATGAACACCGGGGAGCTGTTTTTT. It translates to CASSLSSMNTGELFF. Full variable domain (missing parts from reference TRBV5-1 and TRBJ2-2): KAGVTQTPRYLIKTRGQQVTLSCSPISGHRSVSWYQQTPGQGLQFLFEYFSETQRNKGNFPGRFSGRQFSNSRSEMNVSTLELGDSALYLCASSLSSMNTGELFFGEGSRLTVL.